The clone carrying this TCR beta chain was seen more than once but under ten times. Its specificity is not known. These data belong to a study of response to subunit inactivated influenza vaccine. Notes on the study in general: A suggestion made by the authors is that each seasonal influenza vaccination recruits few new T cells.

TCRdb ran MiXCR on the RT-PCR reads and lists one entry per CDR3 protein. This table has about half a million distinct CDR3 sequences, approximately 7.7% appearing once. Germline assignment: CDR1 KGHSH and CDR2 LQKENI. The CDR3 length is 13 residues. V dropped 6 bases and J dropped 3 bases, with 12 bases sitting between them. Sequencing was performed on PBMCs from blood, taken about 23 months after vaccination. The chain carries TRBV18 and TRBJ2-7; the D is unclear. This sequence was found in a man between 45 and 75 years old who received an inactivated influenza vaccine. The CDR3: CASSQAKGYEQYF. Here the CDR3 DNA reads TGTGCCAGCTCGCAGGCGAAGGGCTACGAGCAGTACTTC.